These 6 T cell receptor beta chains originate from one sample sequenced in a study of blood T cell repertoires in COVID-19. The assay was immunoSEQ multiplex PCR, and TCRdb's table has in-frame clones only and misses some. The sample has 40,000 to 50,000 clones; 90% are singletons. Sequences were obtained from peripheral blood. The receptor set was obtained from a man aged 70 or older with active COVID-19.

This clone showed up just a few times. CDR3 nucleotide sequence: TGTGCCAGCAGTGCGCCCGGACAGGCTAACTATGGCTACACCTTC. The encoded protein is CASSAPGQANYGYTF. The gene calls are TRBV6-6 and TRBJ1-2; 7 nucleotides match TRBD1. CDR1 and CDR2 (germline): MNHNY, SVGAGI (reference sequence). The CDR3 is made up of 15 amino acids. J was trimmed by 0 bases and V by 5 bases; bases with no gene match: 6.

The V call is TRBV30, the J call TRBJ2-2, with 10 bases lining up with TRBD1. This CDR3 is built from 14 residues. V gave up 5 bases and J gave up 3 bases; unmatched junction bases: 3. From germline, CDR1 is GTSNPN and CDR2 SVGIG (reference sequence). CDR3 DNA sequence: TGTGCCTGGGGGACAGGGGTTGACACCGGGGAGCTGTTTTTT. Translated, it gives CAWGTGVDTGELFF. Combining the CDR3 with reference TRBV30 and TRBJ2-2 gives the whole variable domain SQTIHQWPATLVQPVGSPLSLECTVEGTSNPNLYWYRQAAGRGLQLLFYSVGIGQISSEVPQNLSASRPQDRQFILSSKKLLLSDSGFYLCAWGTGVDTGELFFGEGSRLTVL.

The V gene is TRBV7-6, the J gene TRBJ2-7, with 8 bases matching TRBD2. V lost 2 bases to trimming and J lost 5 bases; unmatched junction nucleotides: 8. This CDR3 contains 15 residues. Germline V gene sequence: CDR1 SGHVS, CDR2 FNYEAQ. The CDR3 spells CASSLPAGGAHEQYF. CDR3 nucleotides: TGTGCCAGCAGCTTACCGGCGGGAGGAGCCCACGAGCAGTACTTC.

The rearrangement uses TRBV18 and TRBJ2-1; D is ambiguous. CDR3 size: 15 residues. Trimming pared 0 bases from V and 0 bases from J, leaving 6 bases between. Germline loops: CDR1 KGHSH, CDR2 LQKENI. For the CDR3, the DNA is TGTGCCAGCTCACCACCGCCGAGCTCCTACAATGAGCAGTTCTTC. This translates into CASSPPPSSYNEQFF.

This clone was detected only once. The V call is TRBV7-2, the J call TRBJ1-1; TRBD1 might be the D (5 bases). Trimming removed 3 bases at V and 0 bases at J, with 11 bases between. CDR3 size: 15 residues. Looked up from germline, CDR1 is SGHTA and CDR2 is FQGNSA. CDR3 residues: CASSLGPQLNTEAFF. CDR3 DNA sequence: TGTGCCAGCAGCTTGGGGCCACAACTGAACACTGAAGCTTTCTTT.

The chain combines TRBV27 with TRBJ2-7; 14 bases fit TRBD2. The CDR3 spans 16 residues. V lost 3 bases, J lost 3 bases, and 4 bases stayed unmatched. Germline CDR1 reads MNHEY; CDR2 reads SMNVEV (reference sequence). The CDR3 bases are TGTGCCAGCAGTTTTGGGACTAGCGGGAGTTACTACGAGCAGTACTTC. This encodes CASSFGTSGSYYEQYF.